This T cell receptor beta chain comes out of a study of T cell responses to AZD1222 COVID-19 vaccine. The study's findings and limits: Seropositive AZD1222 recipients at baseline numbered only five or six.

With V trimmed by 5 bases and J by 0 bases, 4 bases remained unmatched. The CDR3 has 16 residues. Germline V gene sequence: CDR1 SGHTA, CDR2 FQGTGA. Comments on this clone: The antigen is unknown.

The data were produced by immunoSEQ multiplex PCR, yet TCRdb's version contains in-frame clones alone and is incomplete. This sample has tens of thousands of clones, with around 85% found just once. The source is an adult in good health. The material sequenced was peripheral blood, taken on day 0 of AZD1222 vaccination. The chain uses TRBV7-3 and TRBJ2-2; TRBD1 aligns across 9 bases. The CDR3 is CASSPRDRANTGELFF. In DNA, the CDR3 is TGTGCCAGCAGCCCCCGGGACAGGGCGAACACCGGGGAGCTGTTTTTT.